This T cell receptor beta chain is drawn from a study of CD8+ T cells in alopecia areata. V lost 6 bases, J lost 5 bases, and 16 bases lay in between. CDR1 and CDR2 from the germline V gene are SQVTM and ANQGSEA. CDR3 length: 13 amino acids. Treatment specified: oral pan-JAK inhibitor, 5-10 mg twice daily. Extracted RNA was reverse transcribed into cDNA, the sequencing template. The table came from immunoSEQ multiplex PCR; TCRdb's copy has only in-frame clones and leaves some out. The sample lists approximately 170,000 clones, around 60% seen once, with approximately 15% in the top ten. The clonotype originates from a human donor with alopecia areata. The sample here was CD4+ T cells sorted from blood, taken at week 24, from a patient treated with tofacitinib. The chain combines TRBV29-1 with TRBJ1-1; D not resolved. The CDR3 DNA reads TGCAGCGTCGGCCGCCCCTTAGGGACTGAAGCTTTCTTT. Amino acids: CSVGRPLGTEAFF.